Below, one TCR beta chain is given with its context. Its antigen is not identified. The data were taken from a study of shared clonotypes between healthy human individuals. Study in general: Each donor contributed plates that comprised three CD4 naive, three CD4 memory, two CD8 naive and one CD8 memory.

Findings and caveats of the study: Incompleteness in sorted-subset sequencing, despite large depth, was shown by rarefaction.

The sorted-subset replicate PCRs were given roughly 190 ng DNA, which is about 30,000 T cell genomes. This table comes from immunoSEQ multiplex PCR, and its TCRdb copy is limited to in-frame clones, with some not included. The data contain over 950,000 clones, about 72% of them seen just once; the ten biggest clones take up 0.89%. Germline values: CDR1 MDHEN, CDR2 SYDVKM. With 6 bases removed from V and 2 bases from J, the gap between germline ends came to 23 bases. CDR3 length: 17 amino acids. The sequenced material came from memory CD4+ T cells from PBMCs. Subset noted: CD45RA-negative fraction. The sequence was obtained from a man younger than 30 in good health. Some clones in this sample may be carry-over from other donors' samples. The rearrangement joins TRBV28 to TRBJ2-7; a weak D match, TRBD1 (6 bases). CDR3 amino acids: CASSSPAQGSKPYEQYF. The CDR3 DNA is TGTGCCAGCAGCTCCCCTGCGCAGGGGTCAAAGCCCTACGAGCAGTACTTC.